The clone carrying this T cell receptor (beta chain) was counted only a few times. The sample is drawn from a study of blood T cell repertoires in COVID-19. Study in general: Italy, Spain and the United States were the sources of the convalescent and acute COVID-19 samples.

Enrolled during active infection, Seattle patients were then followed longitudinally. With 4 bases clipped from V and 5 bases from J, the junction kept 11 bases outside the gene matches. The CDR3 runs 14 residues. Germline CDR1 SQVTM, CDR2 ANQGSEA. In the authors' workflow: Amplified reference gene primers provided the basis for estimating nucleated cell counts. Generated by immunoSEQ multiplex PCR, the TCRdb table keeps only in-frame clones and is missing some. From that table come the V and J calls and clone size; the DNA was used to work out D and trimming. The profile covers fewer than 600,000 clones, with 75% to 90% appearing a single time and 0.7% to 1% taken by the ten largest.

This sequence originates from a man between 18 and 29 years old with COVID-19, enrolled during active disease. This rearrangement joins TRBV29-1 to TRBJ2-7, with 7 bases identical to TRBD1. The sequenced sample consisted of peripheral blood. This CDR3 is CSVVGRGLVNEQYF. CDR3 nucleotides: TGCAGCGTTGTCGGTAGGGGGCTTGTAAACGAGCAGTACTTC.